This T cell receptor beta chain was retrieved from a study of blood T cells in healthy people across ages. In this sample, this clonotype turned up a few times. The use of a sample-barcoded 5' primer and a J-beta primer mix characterized a second PCR of 7 to 11 cycles. TCRdb reprocessed the 5' RACE reads with MiXCR, giving one entry per CDR3 protein. The sample includes over a million distinct CDR3 sequences, over 35% seen only once; the top ten take under 20%. The source material was blood. The TCR sequence derives from an older woman in good health.

DNA of the CDR3: TGTGCCAGCAGAGATCTCCCTCCGACACAAAGCGATGGCTACACCTTC. Its protein is CASRDLPPTQSDGYTF. The chain joins TRBV6-6 to TRBJ1-2, with D hard to call. Germline V lookup: CDR1 MNHNY, CDR2 SVGAGI (reference sequence). V lost 6 bases, J lost 6 bases, and 23 bases lay in between. The CDR3 length is 16 residues.